The rows below give T cell receptor beta chains drawn from one sample of a study of identical twins. In TCRdb, the 5' RACE reads were re-called with MiXCR into one record per CDR3 protein. The table includes around 1.7 million distinct CDR3 sequences, under 35% detected once. Sequencing was performed on cord blood. The origin of the receptors is a newborn girl in good health. The conserved cysteine and the conserved F or W are not part of the CDR3 here.

TRBV7-2,ASSLERLAGVYNEQY
TRBV12-3/TRBV12-4,ASGRRTGKGDEQF
TRBV18,ASSRLPRGSQPQH
TRBV6-6,ASSYSDRKNTEAF
TRBV7-9,ASNERGVDTEAF
TRBV5-1,ASSPLGQGVQY
TRBV7-2,ASSLSPGQKF
TRBV2,ASSETTPNTEAF
TRBV7-2,ASSLWSGKYTDTQY
TRBV20-1,SAALAGGVVEQY
TRBV7-2,ASSLPSGSSYEQY
TRBV12-3/TRBV12-4,ASTPGQDSYEQY
TRBV6-5,ASSYRTGASNSPLH
TRBV28,ASSLSANTGELF
TRBV5-1,ASSRGLAGLQETQY
TRBV6-1,ASSLFRGTSGGDTDTQY
TRBV5-4,ASSFPVMGDTQY
TRBV5-4,ASSLPQGSRTHNEQF
TRBV27,ASSLLGGASNYGYT
TRBV29-1,SAADRWEDTQY
TRBV20-1,SAASGIGYEQY
TRBV27,ASSLFRGSGYGYT
TRBV20-1,SASRTGDYGYT
TRBV27,ASRQGASGNEQF
TRBV11-2,ASSLWGTINEQF
TRBV6-1,ASSPSGRGRRRNEQY
TRBV5-1,ASSASSDLNTEAF
TRBV11-2,ASSPGLTEQY
TRBV9,ASTLEGQGTGGYT
TRBV7-9,ASSFVTSGRYEQY